A selection of T cell receptor beta chains follows, all from one sample in a study of blood T cells in healthy people across ages. TCRdb itself ran the 5' RACE reads through MiXCR, one entry per CDR3 protein. The sample holds over a million distinct CDR3 sequences, 40% to 55% seen once. Sequencing was carried out using blood. All receptors derive from a woman aged 55-70 years in good health. The CDR3 runs from the conserved cysteine through the conserved F or W.

>TRBV2
CASPVSRGYTF
>TRBV20-1
CSARDLAGAVYNEQFF
>TRBV6-5
CASSSQLAGSYEQYF
>TRBV29-1
CSVGPRAGGSYDEQFF
>TRBV5-1
CASSSLSGTDTDTQYF
>TRBV9
CASSPTLPTSGRADTQYF
>TRBV4-2
CASSQEVGELFF
>TRBV5-1
CASSFGLAGGVVYNEQFF
>TRBV6-6
CASSPRHALSSEQYF
>TRBV18
CASSHRDSLWGEQYF
>TRBV29-1
CSLFTGVAETQYF
>TRBV12-3/TRBV12-4
CASSGTDRGGYTF
>TRBV4-1
CASSQGSGGRNEQFF
>TRBV6-5
CASSYSAGLAGDTDTQYF
>TRBV28
CASSLSQGVVDYGYTF
>TRBV10-2
CASSESSLEETQYF
>TRBV4-2
CASSHPGTSGQETQYF
>TRBV25-1
CASSEMGQVNYGYTF
>TRBV6-5
CASGEGPTDTQYF
>TRBV10-2
CASTPRDRGSYEQYF
>TRBV6-6
CASRTSGIRTDTQYF
>TRBV14
CASSQVLAGYQETQYF
>TRBV28
CASSPSGDRPETQYF
>TRBV28
CASGRPGTGSYEQYF
>TRBV10-1
CASSDPRVAGIPYEQYF
>TRBV29-1
CRARPAVTYNEQYF
>TRBV29-1
CSSWRGNEQFF
>TRBV14
CASSQTRRPRNEQFF
>TRBV7-9
CASSLERVTNTEAFF
>TRBV7-8
CASSSTTGAGEQYF
>TRBV5-1
CASSATTGRGEQYF
>TRBV28
CASSTGTGWYSNQPQHF
>TRBV5-1
CASSLVFGQPQHF
>TRBV20-1
CSARELAGVADTQYF
>TRBV6-1
CASSGGGLLGASGTYEQYF
>TRBV20-1
CSASRGGAGKETQYF
>TRBV6-2/TRBV6-3
CASTQMWPLHF
>TRBV20-1
CSARPSGTIGEQYF
>TRBV5-1
CASSPEPELNTEAFF
>TRBV27
CASSLLWPGSTDTQYF
>TRBV20-1
CSAREGGGPTETQYF
>TRBV14
CASSQRGVSYNEQFF
>TRBV5-6
CASSLGGEIIYEQYF
>TRBV9
CASSVEGGLAGFETQYF
>TRBV12-3/TRBV12-4
CASSLGLFPSSGRTLVADTQYF
>TRBV30
CATDRDRVTGQYF
>TRBV4-2
CASSQDTDPGETQYF
>TRBV29-1
CSVFRAGVEETQFF
>TRBV6-1
CASSGSYGYTF
>TRBV6-5
CTSSYSLAGGDNEQFF
>TRBV2
CASIPSRTGVRETQYF
>TRBV5-1
CASSLGQGALSGANVLTF
>TRBV29-1
CSVIWASGRIEQFF
>TRBV20-1
CSAKTSGISEQYF